The 30 T cell receptor beta chains listed next were all sequenced from one sample in a study of early stage breast cancer tumors. Sequencing was performed with immunoSEQ multiplex PCR; in TCRdb, only in-frame clones are kept and a portion is missing. The sample records around 48,000 clones, under 95% being singletons. The material sequenced was blood. Receptor source: a person between 65 and 79 years old with breast cancer.

The chain uses TRBV11-3 and TRBJ2-1, with a weak D call TRBD2 (5 bases). This CDR3 has 16 amino acids. V shed 0 bases and J shed 3 bases, with 12 bases lying between them. CDR1 and CDR2 from the germline V gene are SGHNT and YENEEA. CDR3: CASSLDGPGGYNEQFF. The CDR3, as DNA: TGTGCCAGCAGCTTAGATGGCCCCGGAGGCTACAATGAGCAGTTCTTC.

The CDR3 DNA reads as TGCGCCAGCAGCCTGACAGGGGGCTACGAGCAGTACTTC. Its translation is CASSLTGGYEQYF. The rearrangement links TRBV10-1 to TRBJ2-7; 9 bases map to TRBD1. Germline V gene sequence: CDR1 WNHNN, CDR2 SYGVQD (reference sequence). V lost 6 bases, J lost 3 bases, and 3 bases stayed unmatched. This CDR3 is 13 amino acids long.

The genes are TRBV7-9 and TRBJ1-2; 7 bases line up with TRBD1. The V and J ends lost 4 bases and 5 bases, in that order; junction bases with no gene match: 13. The CDR3 totals 16 residues. The V gene's germline CDR1 is SEHNR and CDR2 FQNEAQ (reference sequence). The CDR3, as DNA: TGTGCCAGCAGCTATGACTCCGTCCCAGGGGGTTATGGCTACACCTTC. This codes for CASSYDSVPGGYGYTF.

The chain couples TRBV30 to TRBJ1-2, with 11 bases lining up with TRBD1. The CDR3 runs 15 residues. Germline-derived CDR1 and CDR2 are GTSNPN and SVGIG (reference sequence). The V segment lost 3 bases and the J segment 2 bases; nucleotides outside the gene matches: 5. CDR3 nucleotides: TGTGCCTGGAGCATCGGACAGGGGGCAAACTATGGCTACACCTTC. Residues: CAWSIGQGANYGYTF.

In its sample, this clone was seen a few times. The V gene is TRBV19, the J gene TRBJ2-7, with 8 bases lining up with TRBD1. The CDR3 is made up of 14 amino acids. V lost 4 bases to trimming and J lost 0 bases; unmatched junction nucleotides: 2. Looked up from germline, CDR1 is LNHDA and CDR2 is SQIVND (reference sequence). This chain's CDR3 is CASSTGQGSYEQYF. DNA of the CDR3: TGTGCCAGTAGTACTGGACAGGGCTCCTACGAGCAGTACTTC. The entire variable domain, with the rest obtained from reference TRBV19 and TRBJ2-7, is as follows: DGGITQSPKYLFRKEGQNVTLSCEQNLNHDAMYWYRQDPGQGLRLIYYSQIVNDFQKGDIAEGYSVSREKKESFPLTVTSAQKNPTAFYLCASSTGQGSYEQYFGPGTRLTVT.

V and J are TRBV7-6 and TRBJ2-3; 7 nucleotides match TRBD1. V gave up 3 bases and J gave up 5 bases; unmatched junction bases: 8. The length of the CDR3 is 15 residues. Per the germline V gene, CDR1 is SGHVS and CDR2 is FNYEAQ. The CDR3 DNA sequence: TGTGCCAGCAGCTTGAGGGGGCAAGGGGGAGATACGCAGTATTTT. It is translated as CASSLRGQGGDTQYF. Drawing the rest from reference TRBV7-6 and TRBJ2-3, the complete variable domain is GAGVSQSPRYKVTKRGQDVALRCDPISGHVSLYWYRQALGQGPEFLTYFNYEAQQDKSGLPNDRFSAERPEGSISTLTIQRTEQRDSAMYRCASSLRGQGGDTQYFGPGTRLTVL.

V usage is TRBV28 and J usage is TRBJ2-7; D might be TRBD1 (6 bases). V was clipped by 4 bases and J by 0 bases, with 22 bases between them. CDR1 and CDR2 from the germline V gene are MDHEN and SYDVKM. This CDR3 is built from 18 residues. The CDR3 nucleotides are TGTGCCAGCAGTTCCCCAAATTCCCCGGACAGATTCTCCTACGAGCAGTACTTC. This encodes CASSSPNSPDRFSYEQYF.

V and J are TRBV4-3 and TRBJ2-2; TRBD2 matches at 10 bases. Looked up from germline, CDR1 is LGHNA and CDR2 is YSLEER. The CDR3 is 15 residues long. J was trimmed by 4 bases and V by 2 bases; bases with no gene match: 1. The CDR3 is CASSQLAGVTGELFF. The CDR3 region has the DNA TGCGCCAGCAGCCAACTAGCGGGAGTCACCGGGGAGCTGTTTTTT.

The chain uses TRBV5-1 and TRBJ1-1; 8 positions agree with TRBD1. The germline gives CDR1 SGHRS, CDR2 YFSETQ. With V trimmed by 3 bases and J by 1 base, 5 bases remained unmatched. The CDR3 has 15 residues. The CDR3 reads CASSSTGTGNTEAFF. The CDR3 DNA is TGCGCCAGCAGCTCTACCGGGACAGGGAACACTGAAGCTTTCTTT.

The rearrangement joins TRBV7-9 to TRBJ2-1; D is unclear. This CDR3 comprises 16 residues. Germline values: CDR1 SEHNR, CDR2 FQNEAQ (reference sequence). Trimming took off 1 base at V and 0 bases at J, with 10 bases between the two ends. CDR3 nucleotides: TGTGCCAGCAGCTTAGGCGGTTTGGGCTCCTACAATGAGCAGTTCTTC. Its protein product is CASSLGGLGSYNEQFF.

The chain joins TRBV4-1 to TRBJ2-7; 10 bases fit TRBD2. Germline lookup yields CDR1 MGHRA and CDR2 YSYEKL. The V segment lost 0 bases and the J segment 5 bases; nucleotides outside the gene matches: 13. The CDR3 is 18 residues long. The CDR3 sequence: CASSQDRDSGGAGNEQYF. Written as DNA, the CDR3 is TGCGCCAGCAGCCAAGATCGAGACAGCGGGGGGGCTGGAAACGAGCAGTACTTC.

This chain connects TRBV4-2 to TRBJ2-7; TRBD2 matches 10 bases. CDR3 length equals 15 residues. Germline CDR1 LGHNA, CDR2 YNFKEQ. Trimming cost V 1 base and J 3 bases; bases outside gene matches: 3. The CDR3 DNA reads as TGTGCCAGCAGCCAAGGACTAGCGGGTGTCTACGAGCAGTACTTC. It translates to CASSQGLAGVYEQYF.

The chain joins TRBV10-1 to TRBJ2-4; D is possibly TRBD1 (6 bases). Per the germline V gene, CDR1 is WNHNN and CDR2 is SYGVQD (reference sequence). The CDR3 totals 14 residues. With 0 bases removed from V and 10 bases from J, the gap between germline ends came to 13 bases. CDR3 loop: CASSESGGPRIQYF. The CDR3 DNA follows: TGCGCCAGCAGTGAGTCTGGGGGCCCACGGATTCAGTACTTC.

The chain links TRBV11-2 to TRBJ2-3; 11 bases match TRBD2. CDR3 size: 15 residues. In germline, CDR1 is SGHAT, CDR2 FQNNGV. Unmatched junction bases numbered 2, after V lost 1 base and J lost 5 bases. CDR3 in DNA: TGTGCCAGCAGCTTAGCGCTAGCGGGAGGAGATACGCAGTATTTT. This translates into CASSLALAGGDTQYF.

This chain connects TRBV18 to TRBJ2-6, with 10 bases that match TRBD1. V was pared by 3 bases and J by 2 bases, with 7 bases of the junction left unmatched. Germline V gene lookup returns CDR1 KGHSH and CDR2 LQKENI. This CDR3 has 18 amino acids. CDR3 sequence: CASSPPGTGVAGANVLTF. The CDR3 DNA reads TGTGCCAGCTCACCGCCCGGGACAGGGGTAGCTGGGGCCAACGTCCTGACTTTC.

The gene calls are TRBV6-5 and TRBJ1-5; TRBD1 aligns across 10 bases. The CDR3 covers 14 residues. Trimming removed 6 bases from V and 7 bases from J; junction bases left unmatched: 6. Germline V gene sequence: CDR1 MNHEY, CDR2 SVGAGI. DNA of the CDR3: TGTGCCAGCAGGCGGGACAGGGGCGGACAGCCCCAGCATTTT. It specifies CASRRDRGGQPQHF.

The chain recombines TRBV6-5 with TRBJ1-1; tentatively, D is TRBD1 (5 bases). There are 16 residues in the CDR3. The V gene lost 2 bases and the J gene lost 6 bases, with 19 bases spanning the gap. In germline, CDR1 is MNHEY, CDR2 SVGAGI. CDR3 sequence (DNA): TGTGCCAGCAGTTACGCGATTGGGGCCCGTGGGTCTGAAGCTTTCTTT. Residues: CASSYAIGARGSEAFF.

This chain joins TRBV28 and TRBJ2-7; D is unclear. Germline V lookup: CDR1 MDHEN, CDR2 SYDVKM. Trimming took 1 base from V and 3 from J, leaving 10 bases between them. The CDR3 runs to 14 residues. For the CDR3, the DNA is TGTGCCAGCAGTTTATCCCGGCAGGACTACGAGCAGTACTTC. It specifies CASSLSRQDYEQYF.

J is TRBJ2-3 and V is TRBV6-1, with TRBD2 matching over 13 bases. Germline V gives CDR1 MNHNS, CDR2 SASEGT. The CDR3 runs to 16 residues. V lost 3 bases and J lost 3; bases outside the gene matches: 3. CDR3 DNA: TGTGCCAGCAGTGAGGTACTAGCGGGAGGGACAGATACGCAGTATTTT. Translation: CASSEVLAGGTDTQYF.

This sequence joins TRBV19 and TRBJ2-7, with a tentative D call TRBD1 (5 bases). Trimming removed 7 bases from V and 2 bases from J, with 15 bases in between. CDR3 length: 14 amino acids. Per germline, CDR1 LNHDA and CDR2 SQIVND (reference sequence). DNA of the CDR3: TGTGCCAGTATCCTCCGGACACAGGCCTACGAGCAGTACTTC. It codes for CASILRTQAYEQYF.

The J gene is TRBJ2-3, the V gene TRBV7-3; TRBD2 agrees at 8 bases. V shed 0 bases and J 1 base; nucleotides not matched to a gene: 6. Germline values: CDR1 SGHTA, CDR2 FQGTGA. CDR3 length: 17 residues. The CDR3 DNA follows: TGTGCCAGCAGCTTAACGGCTAGCGGGTCTGGCACAGATACGCAGTATTTT. Its translation is CASSLTASGSGTDTQYF. The variable domain in full, completed from reference TRBV7-3 and TRBJ2-3, reads GAGVSQTPSNKVTEKGKYVELRCDPISGHTALYWYRQSLGQGPEFLIYFQGTGAADDSGLPNDRFFAVRPEGSVSTLKIQRTERGDSAVYLCASSLTASGSGTDTQYFGPGTRLTVL.

The chain combines TRBV30 with TRBJ2-1; 7 bases fit TRBD2. Germline-derived CDR1 and CDR2 are GTSNPN and SVGIG (reference sequence). Trimming cost V 0 bases and J 7 bases; bases outside gene matches: 9. This CDR3 contains 15 residues. CDR3 sequence reads: CAWSVLAGVLNEQFF. CDR3 nucleotides: TGTGCCTGGAGTGTACTCGCGGGAGTTCTGAATGAGCAGTTCTTC.

This clone was counted a few times. The chain joins TRBV29-1 to TRBJ1-1; TRBD1 aligns across 8 bases. V dropped 7 bases and J dropped 7; count of bases not matched to a gene: 2. Germline V gives CDR1 SQVTM, CDR2 ANQGSEA. The length of the CDR3 is 10 residues. The CDR3 DNA reads TGCAGCGCTGGACAGGGTGAAGCTTTCTTT. As protein: CSAGQGEAFF.

DNA for the CDR3: TGTGCCACCAGCGAACGGACTAGCGGGAGTTCTAGGCGTTACAATGAGCAGTTCTTC. Protein sequence: CATSERTSGSSRRYNEQFF. The chain couples TRBV15 to TRBJ2-1; 13 bases match TRBD2. CDR1 and CDR2 (germline): LNHNV, YYDKDF (reference sequence). This CDR3 has 19 residues. The ends lost 5 bases at V and 4 bases at J; junction bases unmatched: 14.

The V and J genes are TRBV6-4 and TRBJ1-1; no clear D. V was clipped by 6 bases and J by 2 bases, with 16 bases between them. Germline V gene lookup returns CDR1 MRHNA and CDR2 SNTAGT. The CDR3 length is 15 residues. The CDR3 nucleotides read TGTGCCAGCAGCCCAGGTGGCGCGGGTAACACTGAAGCTTTCTTT. This gives the protein CASSPGGAGNTEAFF.

V is TRBV10-3 and J is TRBJ1-2; 7 bases align to TRBD1. This CDR3 has 16 amino acids. Germline V gene lookup returns CDR1 ENHRY and CDR2 SYGVKD. V lost 3 bases, J lost 2 bases, and 9 bases stayed unmatched. The CDR3 region has the DNA TGTGCCATCAGTGAACCGGGACAGTTAAACAACTATGGCTACACCTTC. Amino acid sequence: CAISEPGQLNNYGYTF.

V is TRBV30 and J is TRBJ2-3, with D unclear. Germline CDR1 is GTSNPN and CDR2 is SVGIG (reference sequence). There are 12 residues in the CDR3. The germline V and J ends were trimmed by 5 bases and 2 bases, with 8 bases remaining between them. The CDR3 DNA is TGTGCCTGGGAACGGTCCACAGATACGCAGTATTTT. Translation gives CAWERSTDTQYF.

The chain links TRBV28 to TRBJ2-1, with D perhaps matching TRBD2 (5 bases). The V and J ends lost 4 bases and 4 bases respectively, with 17 bases between them. Germline assignment: CDR1 MDHEN and CDR2 SYDVKM. The CDR3 sequence is 16 residues long. The CDR3 coding sequence is TGTGCCAGCAGTTCCTTTAAGTCCACGGGGTACAATGAGCAGTTCTTC. Protein sequence: CASSSFKSTGYNEQFF.

The chain combines TRBV19 with TRBJ1-5, with 8 bases lining up with TRBD1. The CDR3 has 14 amino acids. The J segment lost 2 bases and the V segment lost 6 bases, leaving 3 bases of the junction unmatched. In germline, CDR1 is LNHDA, CDR2 SQIVND (reference sequence). The CDR3: CASSLTGGNQPQHF. CDR3 sequence (DNA): TGTGCCAGTAGCCTGACAGGGGGCAATCAGCCCCAGCATTTT.

Concerning this clone: One end of the junction varies from germline; a read error may be responsible. The chain couples TRBV7-7 to TRBJ2-3; TRBD2 matches at 12 bases. The CDR3 totals 15 residues. Germline values: CDR1 SSHAT, CDR2 FNYEAQ (reference sequence). In DNA form, the CDR3 reads TGTGCTAGCAGCTTGGGGACTAGCGGGACAGATACGCAGTATTTT. It yields the protein CASSLGTSGTDTQYF. The complete variable domain, with remaining parts taken from reference TRBV7-7 and TRBJ2-3, reads GAGVSQSPRYKVTKRGQDVTLRCDPISSHATLYWYQQALGQGPEFLTYFNYEAQPDKSGLPSDRFSAERPEGSISTLTIQRTEQRDSAMYRCASSLGTSGTDTQYFGPGTRLTVL.